The 14 T cell receptor beta chains given below trace back to one sample, sequenced in a study of blood T cell repertoires in COVID-19. TCRdb's table, derived via immunoSEQ multiplex PCR, lists solely in-frame clones and lacks some. The sample has around 99,000 clones, 79% seen once; the top ten hold 15% to 20%. The specimen was peripheral blood. All receptors come from an elderly woman with active or convalescent COVID-19.

In this sample, this clone turned up a few times. The chain has TRBV30 and TRBJ2-7; D gene ambiguous. V lost 0 bases and J lost 7, with 13 bases in between. The CDR3 loop spans 13 amino acids. Germline V CDR1 and CDR2: GTSNPN, SVGIG (reference sequence). The CDR3 nucleotides read TGTGCCTGGAGTGTATCACCTGCGGAGGAGCAGTACTTC. This translates into CAWSVSPAEEQYF.

This sequence joins TRBV5-1 and TRBJ2-7; 10 nucleotides agree with TRBD1. Losses at the gene ends were 4 bases for V and 5 bases for J; bases not matched to a gene: 9. The CDR3 sequence is 15 residues long. Germline V gene lookup returns CDR1 SGHRS and CDR2 YFSETQ. CDR3 loop: CASSELTGGVNEQYF. The DNA for the CDR3 is TGCGCCAGCAGCGAATTGACAGGGGGCGTCAACGAGCAGTACTTC.

The gene calls are TRBV6-2 or TRBV6-3 and TRBJ2-1; D is perhaps TRBD2 (6 bases). CDR3 length equals 15 residues. Germline CDR1 and CDR2: MNHEY and SVGEGT. V lost 6 bases and J lost 0, with 12 bases in between. CDR3 nucleotides: TGTGCCAGCAGCCAAGGGGACTTCTCCTACAATGAGCAGTTCTTC. This translates into CASSQGDFSYNEQFF.

The J gene is TRBJ2-2, the V gene TRBV2, with D perhaps matching TRBD2 (5 bases). Germline values: CDR1 SNHLY, CDR2 FYNNEI. The CDR3 loop spans 15 amino acids. Trimming removed 4 bases at V and 5 bases at J, with 14 bases between. The CDR3 reads CASSVRAPGTGELFF. The CDR3 coding sequence is TGTGCCAGCAGTGTACGGGCCCCGGGGACCGGGGAGCTGTTTTTT.

The chain combines TRBV5-6 with TRBJ2-3, with D perhaps matching TRBD1 (6 bases). CDR3 length equals 16 residues. Trimming pared 1 base from V and 2 bases from J, leaving 14 bases between. Germline V gives CDR1 SGHDT, CDR2 YYEEEE. The CDR3 DNA follows: TGTGCCAGCAGCTTGAGTACAGGGCGACCCACAGATACGCAGTATTTT. Translated: CASSLSTGRPTDTQYF. The full variable domain, rest sourced from reference TRBV5-6 and TRBJ2-3, is DAGVTQSPTHLIKTRGQQVTLRCSPKSGHDTVSWYQQALGQGPQFIFQYYEEEERQRGNFPDRFSGHQFPNYSSELNVNALLLGDSALYLCASSLSTGRPTDTQYFGPGTRLTVL.

This clone was detected a few times. This rearrangement joins TRBV4-2 to TRBJ2-7; 7 nucleotides line up with TRBD1. This CDR3 is 15 amino acids long. From germline, CDR1 is LGHNA and CDR2 YNFKEQ. Trimming took 3 bases from V and 6 from J; bases not matched to a gene: 11. The CDR3 here is CASSQSWDSNLEQYF. CDR3 sequence (DNA): TGTGCCAGCAGCCAGTCGTGGGACAGCAATCTCGAGCAGTACTTC.

This clone was seen a few times. CDR3 protein: CASSLVPRGQETQYF. In nucleotides, the CDR3 is TGTGCCAGCAGCTTGGTTCCCAGGGGGCAAGAGACCCAGTACTTC. The chain has TRBV5-5 and TRBJ2-5, with 7 bases fitting TRBD1. V lost 0 bases and J lost 2; bases outside the gene matches: 4. CDR1 is SGHKS and CDR2 is YYEKEE in the germline V gene (reference sequence). The CDR3 runs to 15 residues.

This clone was seen only a few times. V and J are TRBV7-2 and TRBJ2-1, with a possible D match to TRBD2 (6 bases). This CDR3 is 14 amino acids long. Trimming took off 5 bases at V and 8 bases at J, with 16 bases between the two ends. Germline CDR1 is SGHTA and CDR2 is FQGNSA. The CDR3 DNA sequence: TGTGCCAGCAGCAAAGGACGGGAGTCGGATGAGCAGTTCTTC. It specifies CASSKGRESDEQFF.

The V and J genes are TRBV5-1 and TRBJ2-7; possible D gene TRBD1, 5 bases. Germline-derived CDR1 and CDR2 are SGHRS and YFSETQ. Trimming shortened V by 0 bases and J by 4 bases, and 11 bases separated the two germline ends. There are 14 residues in the CDR3. Here the CDR3 reads CASSLDRIGYEQYF. Written as DNA, the CDR3 is TGCGCCAGCAGCTTGGACAGGATAGGGTACGAGCAGTACTTC.

The chain has TRBV2 and TRBJ2-5; D unresolved. CDR3 length equals 14 residues. Germline V gene lookup returns CDR1 SNHLY and CDR2 FYNNEI. Trimming took off 8 bases at V and 3 bases at J, with 16 bases between the two ends. DNA of the CDR3: TGTGCCAGCCTTAAAGCCCTACTGAAAGAGACCCAGTACTTC. It is translated as CASLKALLKETQYF.

The J gene is TRBJ2-1, the V gene TRBV7-2, with D tentatively TRBD2 (5 bases). In germline, CDR1 is SGHTA, CDR2 FQGNSA. V shed 1 base and J shed 3 bases, with 10 bases lying between them. The CDR3 has 15 residues. CDR3 sequence: CASSLGRTLYNEQFF. The CDR3 region has the DNA TGTGCCAGCAGCTTAGGGAGGACCCTCTACAATGAGCAGTTCTTC.

In DNA, the CDR3 is TGTGCCAGCAGTGAAGCCGAGAGAATGAACACTGAAGCTTTCTTT. Its protein product is CASSEAERMNTEAFF. The chain links TRBV2 to TRBJ1-1; D remains ambiguous. CDR3 length: 15 residues. The germline CDR1 and CDR2 sequences are SNHLY and FYNNEI. V gave up 0 bases and J gave up 0 bases, with 8 bases separating them.

V and J are TRBV9 and TRBJ2-5; 7 nucleotides align to TRBD1. The V gene's germline CDR1 is SGDLS and CDR2 YYNGEE. J lost 4 bases, V lost 3 bases, and 9 bases had no gene match. The CDR3 is 15 residues long. The CDR3 loop is CASSARLGGSETQYF. Here the CDR3 DNA reads TGTGCCAGCAGCGCCCGGCTAGGGGGCTCAGAGACCCAGTACTTC.

The chain uses TRBV7-9 and TRBJ1-3, with TRBD1 as a possible D gene (6 bases). The CDR3 spans 16 residues. From germline, CDR1 is SEHNR and CDR2 FQNEAQ (reference sequence). V was clipped by 3 bases and J by 4 bases, with 16 bases between them. Here the CDR3 DNA reads TGTGCCAGCAGCTTCCCAAACAGGGCGCCCGGAAACACCATATATTTT. This translates into CASSFPNRAPGNTIYF.